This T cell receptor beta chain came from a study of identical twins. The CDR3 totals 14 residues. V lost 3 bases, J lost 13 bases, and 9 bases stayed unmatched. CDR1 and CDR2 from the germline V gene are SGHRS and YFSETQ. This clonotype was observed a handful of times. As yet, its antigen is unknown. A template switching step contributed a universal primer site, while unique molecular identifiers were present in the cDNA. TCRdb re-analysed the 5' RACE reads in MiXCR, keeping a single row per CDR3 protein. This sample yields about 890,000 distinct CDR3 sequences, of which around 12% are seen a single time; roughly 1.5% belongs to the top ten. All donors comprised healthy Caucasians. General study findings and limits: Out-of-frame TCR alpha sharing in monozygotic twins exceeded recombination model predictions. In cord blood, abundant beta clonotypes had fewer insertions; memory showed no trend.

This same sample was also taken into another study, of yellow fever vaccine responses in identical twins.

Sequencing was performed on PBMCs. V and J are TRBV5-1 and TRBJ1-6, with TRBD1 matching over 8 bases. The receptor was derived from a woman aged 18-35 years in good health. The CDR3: CASSSGQASGPLHF. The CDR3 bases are TGCGCCAGCAGCTCGGGACAGGCCTCAGGGCCCCTCCACTTT. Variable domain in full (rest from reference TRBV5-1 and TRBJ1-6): KAGVTQTPRYLIKTRGQQVTLSCSPISGHRSVSWYQQTPGQGLQFLFEYFSETQRNKGNFPGRFSGRQFSNSRSEMNVSTLELGDSALYLCASSSGQASGPLHFGNGTRLTVT.